This entry features one T cell receptor (beta chain) sequence. As yet, its antigen is unknown. The data belong to a study of shared clonotypes between healthy human individuals. Study-level findings and limits: Generally, naive subsets came out with larger estimated richness than memory subsets.

CDR1 is MNHEY, CDR2 SMNVEV, per germline (reference sequence). This CDR3 has 15 amino acids. The trim removed 0 bases at V and 4 bases at J, leaving 4 bases unmatched. Sequencing was performed with immunoSEQ multiplex PCR; in TCRdb, only in-frame clones are kept and a portion is missing. The table has roughly 2.5 million clones, approximately 92% seen once. Input material: naive CD4+ T cells sorted from blood. Documented subset: CD45RA+ positively selected. The clonotype comes from a man younger than 35 in good health. The J gene is TRBJ1-2, the V gene TRBV27; 8 bases fit TRBD1. The CDR3 region has the DNA TGTGCCAGCAGTTTATCTTGGGGACAGGTCTATGGCTACACCTTC. It translates to CASSLSWGQVYGYTF.